The 12 T cell receptor beta chains in this list originate from one sample, sequenced in a study of control samples from healthy donors and cancer patients. The method was immunoSEQ multiplex PCR; TCRdb's version includes in-frame clones alone and lacks a portion of them. The sample lists fewer than 95,000 clones, around nine tenths occurring once. Sequences were obtained from blood. Receptor source: a man aged 25-45 years in good health.

The chain employs TRBV30 and TRBJ2-5, with 9 bases aligning to TRBD1. The CDR3 covers 17 residues. The V gene's germline CDR1 is GTSNPN and CDR2 SVGIG (reference sequence). V lost 3 bases to trimming and J lost 2 bases; unmatched junction nucleotides: 13. The CDR3 loop reads CAWRGAGTGKSQETQYF. The DNA for the CDR3 is TGTGCCTGGAGGGGGGCCGGGACAGGGAAATCTCAAGAGACCCAGTACTTC. Full variable domain (remainder filled in from reference TRBV30 and TRBJ2-5): SQTIHQWPATLVQPVGSPLSLECTVEGTSNPNLYWYRQAAGRGLQLLFYSVGIGQISSEVPQNLSASRPQDRQFILSSKKLLLSDSGFYLCAWRGAGTGKSQETQYFGPGTRLLVL.

This chain connects TRBV7-9 to TRBJ2-4; D is undetermined. With 8 bases removed from V and 7 bases from J, the gap between germline ends came to 15 bases. CDR1 is SEHNR and CDR2 is FQNEAQ in the germline V gene (reference sequence). CDR3 size: 13 residues. CDR3 amino acids: CASAQVVGNIQYF. The CDR3 region has the DNA TGTGCCAGCGCTCAGGTAGTGGGGAACATTCAGTACTTC. The full variable domain, with the rest looked up from reference TRBV7-9 and TRBJ2-4, is DTGVSQNPRHKITKRGQNVTFRCDPISEHNRLYWYRQTLGQGPEFLTYFQNEAQLEKSRLLSDRFSAERPKGSFSTLEIQRTEQGDSAMYLCASAQVVGNIQYFGAGTRLSVL.

The CDR3 coding sequence is TGTGCCAGCAGCGTAGCTACAGGGGATACGCAGTATTTT. Its translation is CASSVATGDTQYF. The chain combines TRBV9 with TRBJ2-3; D perhaps matches TRBD1 (6 bases). The CDR3 totals 13 residues. Germline values: CDR1 SGDLS, CDR2 YYNGEE. V shed 0 bases and J shed 6 bases, with 8 bases lying between them.

V gene TRBV27 combines with J gene TRBJ2-5; 10 bases match TRBD2. CDR1 and CDR2 from the germline V gene are MNHEY and SMNVEV (reference sequence). Trimming removed 5 bases from V and 4 bases from J; junction bases left unmatched: 1. The CDR3 spans 13 residues. The CDR3 DNA reads as TGTGCCAGCAGTAGCGGGGGGGGAGAGACCCAGTACTTC. Protein: CASSSGGGETQYF.

The rearrangement uses TRBV19 and TRBJ2-3; D could derive from TRBD1 or TRBD2 (6 bases each). Trimming removed 3 bases at V and 4 bases at J, with 17 bases between. The germline gives CDR1 LNHDA, CDR2 SQIVND (reference sequence). There are 16 residues in the CDR3. The CDR3 DNA is TGTGCCAGTAGTATCAATCTGAGGGGGGAGGCAGATACGCAGTATTTT. Translating gives CASSINLRGEADTQYF. The whole variable domain, filled in from reference TRBV19 and TRBJ2-3, reads DGGITQSPKYLFRKEGQNVTLSCEQNLNHDAMYWYRQDPGQGLRLIYYSQIVNDFQKGDIAEGYSVSREKKESFPLTVTSAQKNPTAFYLCASSINLRGEADTQYFGPGTRLTVL.

The gene calls are TRBV18 and TRBJ1-6; TRBD1 matches 7 bases. The CDR3 extends over 14 amino acids. Germline CDR1 KGHSH, CDR2 LQKENI. Trimming took 8 bases from V and 8 from J; bases not matched to a gene: 9. The CDR3 nucleotides read TGTGCCAGCGCTCCCGAACAGGGGTATTCACCCCTCCACTTT. Protein product: CASAPEQGYSPLHF.

V is TRBV27 and J is TRBJ2-5, with TRBD1 matching 9 bases. CDR1 is MNHEY and CDR2 is SMNVEV in the germline V gene (reference sequence). The trim removed 5 bases at V and 1 base at J, leaving 5 bases unmatched. The CDR3 contains 15 residues. The CDR3 sequence: CASSPGTGFQETQYF. As DNA, the CDR3 is TGTGCCAGCAGTCCCGGGACAGGGTTCCAAGAGACCCAGTACTTC.

This clone was seen a few times. The chain employs TRBV4-1 and TRBJ1-6, with D possibly TRBD1 on 5 matching bases. The CDR3 extends over 15 amino acids. V lost 0 bases and J lost 13, with 16 bases in between. Germline CDR1 and CDR2: MGHRA and YSYEKL. The CDR3 spells CASSQDGAGLRPLHF. The CDR3 coding sequence is TGCGCCAGCAGCCAAGATGGGGCAGGACTACGTCCCCTCCACTTT.

This sequence joins TRBV5-1 and TRBJ1-4; TRBD1 might be the D (5 bases). Germline V lookup: CDR1 SGHRS, CDR2 YFSETQ. The CDR3 length is 15 residues. Trimming left V 0 bases short and J 7 bases short, with 13 bases between. CDR3 sequence: CASSLVGGASEKLFF. The CDR3, as DNA: TGCGCCAGCAGCTTGGTGGGGGGTGCTAGTGAAAAACTGTTTTTT.

V and J are TRBV7-9 and TRBJ2-1, with TRBD2 identical over 9 bases. This CDR3 has 15 amino acids. Germline assignment: CDR1 SEHNR and CDR2 FQNEAQ (reference sequence). The V segment lost 5 bases and the J segment 8 bases; nucleotides outside the gene matches: 10. CDR3 in amino acids: CASSPLRGGQDEQFF. The CDR3 bases are TGTGCCAGCAGCCCGTTGCGGGGGGGCCAAGATGAGCAGTTCTTC.

The chain has TRBV6-5 and TRBJ1-6, with D hard to call. The CDR3 spans 16 residues. Looked up from germline, CDR1 is MNHEY and CDR2 is SVGAGI. Trimming left V 0 bases short and J 0 bases short, with 6 bases between. The DNA of the CDR3 is TGTGCCAGCAGTTACTCGCAGAGCTCCTATAATTCACCCCTCCACTTT. This codes for CASSYSQSSYNSPLHF.

The rearrangement joins TRBV19 to TRBJ1-3, with D possibly being TRBD1 (6 bases). V lost 6 bases to trimming and J lost 0 bases, with 12 bases between them. In germline, CDR1 is LNHDA, CDR2 SQIVND (reference sequence). This CDR3 is 15 amino acids long. In DNA form, the CDR3 reads TGTGCCAGTAGGGCCGACAGGAGCTCTGGAAACACCATATATTTT. Encoded protein: CASRADRSSGNTIYF.